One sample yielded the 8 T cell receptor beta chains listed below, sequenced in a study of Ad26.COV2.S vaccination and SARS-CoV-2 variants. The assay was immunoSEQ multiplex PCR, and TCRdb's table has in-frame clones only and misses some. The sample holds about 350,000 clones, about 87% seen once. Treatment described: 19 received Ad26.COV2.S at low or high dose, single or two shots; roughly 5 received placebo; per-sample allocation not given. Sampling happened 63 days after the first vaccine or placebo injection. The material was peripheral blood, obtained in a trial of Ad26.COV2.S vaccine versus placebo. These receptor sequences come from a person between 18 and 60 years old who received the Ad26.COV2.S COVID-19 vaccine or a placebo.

The CDR3 protein is CASSLPGLAGGRGETQYF. In nucleotides, the CDR3 is TGTGCCAGCAGCTTACCGGGACTAGCGGGGGGGAGAGGTGAGACCCAGTACTTC. The V gene is TRBV7-9, the J gene TRBJ2-5; 16 nucleotides align to TRBD2. The CDR3 consists of 18 residues. CDR1 is SEHNR and CDR2 is FQNEAQ in the germline V gene (reference sequence). V gave up 2 bases and J gave up 5 bases; unmatched junction bases: 8.

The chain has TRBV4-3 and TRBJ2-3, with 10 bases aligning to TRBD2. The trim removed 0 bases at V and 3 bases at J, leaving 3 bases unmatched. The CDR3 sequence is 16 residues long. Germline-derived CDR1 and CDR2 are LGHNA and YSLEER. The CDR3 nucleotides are TGCGCCAGCAGCCAAGATGGAGCGGGGGGGACAGATACGCAGTATTTT. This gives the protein CASSQDGAGGTDTQYF.

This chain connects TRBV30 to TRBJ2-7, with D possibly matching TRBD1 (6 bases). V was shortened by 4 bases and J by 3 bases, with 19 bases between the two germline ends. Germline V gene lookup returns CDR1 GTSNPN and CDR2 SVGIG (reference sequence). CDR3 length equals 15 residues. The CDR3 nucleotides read TGTGCCTGGAAACAGGGCCCCCCTCTCGTCTACGAGCAGTACTTC. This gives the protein CAWKQGPPLVYEQYF. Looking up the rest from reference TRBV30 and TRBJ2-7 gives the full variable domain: SQTIHQWPATLVQPVGSPLSLECTVEGTSNPNLYWYRQAAGRGLQLLFYSVGIGQISSEVPQNLSASRPQDRQFILSSKKLLLSDSGFYLCAWKQGPPLVYEQYFGPGTRLTVT.

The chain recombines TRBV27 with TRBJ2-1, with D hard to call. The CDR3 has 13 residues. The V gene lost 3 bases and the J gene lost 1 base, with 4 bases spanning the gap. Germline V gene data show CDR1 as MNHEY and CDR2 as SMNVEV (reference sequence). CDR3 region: CASSFGSYNEQFF. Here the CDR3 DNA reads TGTGCCAGCAGTTTCGGGTCCTACAATGAGCAGTTCTTC.

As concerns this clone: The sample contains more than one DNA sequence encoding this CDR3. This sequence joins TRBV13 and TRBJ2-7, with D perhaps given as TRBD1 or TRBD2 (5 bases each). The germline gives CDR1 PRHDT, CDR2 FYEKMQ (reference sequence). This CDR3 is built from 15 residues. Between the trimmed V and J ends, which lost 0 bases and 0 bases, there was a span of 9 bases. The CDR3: CASSLGGESSYEQYF. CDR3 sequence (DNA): TGTGCCAGCAGCTTAGGAGGGGAGAGCTCCTACGAGCAGTACTTC. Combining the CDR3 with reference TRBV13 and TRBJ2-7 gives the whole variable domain AAGVIQSPRHLIKEKRETATLKCYPIPRHDTVYWYQQGPGQDPQFLISFYEKMQSDKGSIPDRFSAQQFSDYHSELNMSSLELGDSALYFCASSLGGESSYEQYFGPGTRLTVT.

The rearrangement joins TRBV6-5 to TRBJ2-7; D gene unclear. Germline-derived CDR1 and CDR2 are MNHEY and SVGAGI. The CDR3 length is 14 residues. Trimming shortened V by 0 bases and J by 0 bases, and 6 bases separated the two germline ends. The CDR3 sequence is CASSYSTDSYEQYF. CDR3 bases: TGTGCCAGCAGTTACTCGACGGACTCCTACGAGCAGTACTTC.

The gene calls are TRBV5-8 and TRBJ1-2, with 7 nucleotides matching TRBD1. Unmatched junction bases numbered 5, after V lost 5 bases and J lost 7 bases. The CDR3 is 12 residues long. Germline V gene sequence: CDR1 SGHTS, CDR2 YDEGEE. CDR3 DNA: TGTGCCAGCAGACTGACAGGGACTGGCTACACCTTC. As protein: CASRLTGTGYTF.

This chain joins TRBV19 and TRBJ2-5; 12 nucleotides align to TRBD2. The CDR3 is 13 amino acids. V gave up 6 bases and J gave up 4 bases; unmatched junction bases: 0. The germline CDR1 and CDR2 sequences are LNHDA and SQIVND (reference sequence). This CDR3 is CASRGLAGETQYF. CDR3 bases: TGTGCCAGTAGGGGACTAGCGGGAGAGACCCAGTACTTC.